Detailed here is one TCR beta chain. This sample is drawn from a study of control samples from healthy donors and cancer patients. Measured with immunoSEQ multiplex PCR; TCRdb has only the in-frame clones, and not every one. The sample yields about 120,000 clones, approximately 88% seen once. The receptor was isolated from a man aged 50 or older in good health. Input material: blood.

For the CDR3, the DNA is TGTGCCAGCAGCTTAGCGCGGGACAGGGGATCGGATACGCAGTATTTT. Its translation is CASSLARDRGSDTQYF. This chain links TRBV7-2 with TRBJ2-3; TRBD1 aligns across 10 bases. Germline loops: CDR1 SGHTA, CDR2 FQGNSA. V shed 0 bases and J 6 bases; nucleotides not matched to a gene: 6. The CDR3 runs to 16 residues.